This T cell receptor (beta chain) was recorded in a study of response to subunit inactivated influenza vaccine. Broader study findings: Authors suggested few new T cells are recruited by each seasonal influenza vaccination.

To note about this clonotype: The antigen is undetermined.

Trimming pared 3 bases from V and 2 bases from J, leaving 11 bases between. The CDR3 is 16 amino acids. CDR1 is SGHDN, CDR2 FVKESK, per germline. TCRdb reprocessed the RT-PCR reads via MiXCR and lists one record per CDR3 protein. Of around 500,000 distinct CDR3 sequences in the sample, around 9.9% were seen once. Material: PBMCs from blood, obtained 45 days after vaccination. The receptor comes from a man between 45 and 60 years old who received an inactivated influenza vaccine. V gene TRBV14 combines with J gene TRBJ2-6; D is possibly TRBD1 (5 bases). CDR3: CASSQTRAAGANVLTF. CDR3 coding DNA: TGTGCCAGCAGCCAGACCAGGGCTGCTGGGGCCAACGTCCTGACTTTC.